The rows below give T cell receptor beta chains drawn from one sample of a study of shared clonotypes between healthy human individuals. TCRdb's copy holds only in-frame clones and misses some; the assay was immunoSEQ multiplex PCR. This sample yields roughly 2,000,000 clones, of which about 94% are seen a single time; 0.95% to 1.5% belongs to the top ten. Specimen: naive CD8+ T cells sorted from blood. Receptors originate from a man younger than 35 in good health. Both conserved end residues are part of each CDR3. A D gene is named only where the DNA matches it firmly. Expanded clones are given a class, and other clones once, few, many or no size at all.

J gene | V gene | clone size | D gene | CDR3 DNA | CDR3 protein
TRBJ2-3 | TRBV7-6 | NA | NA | TGTGCCAGCAGCTTAGAGCCCTCGGCCCGAGATACGCAGTATTTT | CASSLEPSARDTQYF
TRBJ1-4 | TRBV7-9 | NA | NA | TGTGCCAGCAGCATGAGCCAGGGACGTGATGAAAAACTGTTTTTT | CASSMSQGRDEKLFF
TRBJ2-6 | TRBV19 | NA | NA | TGTGCCAGTAATACGAGGGACATTAGCCAACCTTGGGCCAACGTCCTGACTTTC | CASNTRDISQPWANVLTF
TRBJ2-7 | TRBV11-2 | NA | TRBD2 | TGTGCCAGCCCTGGGGTTAGCGGGATCGACGAGCAGTACTTC | CASPGVSGIDEQYF
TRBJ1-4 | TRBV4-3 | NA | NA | TGCGCCAGCAGCCAAGATCATGGGGGCAAGGGTGAAAAACTGTTTTTT | CASSQDHGGKGEKLFF
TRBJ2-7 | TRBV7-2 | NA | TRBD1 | TGTGCCAGCAGTTACGACAGGGGGTGGGAGCAGTACTTC | CASSYDRGWEQYF
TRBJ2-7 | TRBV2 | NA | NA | TGTGCCAGCATAGGAGGCAGCTTCTACGAGCAGTACTTC | CASIGGSFYEQYF
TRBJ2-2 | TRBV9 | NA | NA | TGTGCCAGCAGCGTAGAAACTAGACCCACCGGGGAGCTGTTTTTT | CASSVETRPTGELFF
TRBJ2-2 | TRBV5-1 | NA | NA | TGCGCCAGCAGCCCAACTGATCCTTTAGGGGACACCGGGGAGCTGTTTTTT | CASSPTDPLGDTGELFF
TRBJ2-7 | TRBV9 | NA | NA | TGTGCCAGCAGCCCCCGCACAAGTGACTACGAGCAGTACTTC | CASSPRTSDYEQYF
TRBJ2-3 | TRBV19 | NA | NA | TGTGCCAGTAGTATAGATCTGGAAACCGCGGGGACCCCCCGCACAGATACGCAGTATTTT | CASSIDLETAGTPRTDTQYF
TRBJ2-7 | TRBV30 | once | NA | TGTGCCTGGAGTGGGGGTCGGACAGAGCAGTACTTC | CAWSGGRTEQYF
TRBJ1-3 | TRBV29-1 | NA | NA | TGCAGCGTTGAAGACACAGCCAATGGAAACACCATATATTTT | CSVEDTANGNTIYF
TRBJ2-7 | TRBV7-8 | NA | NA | TGTGCCAGCACCCCGTTGAGGGCCCACGAGCAGTACTTC | CASTPLRAHEQYF
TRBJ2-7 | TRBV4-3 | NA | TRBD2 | TGCGCCAGCAGCCATGAAGCGGGAACTTACGAGCAGTACTTC | CASSHEAGTYEQYF
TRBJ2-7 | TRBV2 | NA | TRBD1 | TGTGCCAGCAGGGGGACAGGGGGCTACGAGCAGTACTTC | CASRGTGGYEQYF
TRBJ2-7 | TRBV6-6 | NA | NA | TGTGCCGCCCGGGACGGGGACTACGAGCAGTACTTC | CAARDGDYEQYF
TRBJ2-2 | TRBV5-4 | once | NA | TGTGCCAGCAGTCCCGGGACCGGAGGACCCGGGGAGCTGTTTTTT | CASSPGTGGPGELFF
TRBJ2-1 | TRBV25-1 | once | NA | TGTGCCAGCAGTGAGCCGAGCTCCTACAATGAGCAGTTCTTC | CASSEPSSYNEQFF
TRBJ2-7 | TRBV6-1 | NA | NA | TGTGCCAGCAGCGGCAGGGTTAATATCAGGGAGCAGTACTTC | CASSGRVNIREQYF
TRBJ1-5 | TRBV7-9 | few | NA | TGTGCCAGCAGCTTAGCGCAGGGCAATCAGCCCCAGCATTTT | CASSLAQGNQPQHF
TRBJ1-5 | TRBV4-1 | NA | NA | TGCGCCAGCAGCCAAGGGCAGGGGTTGGATCAGCCCCAGCATTTT | CASSQGQGLDQPQHF
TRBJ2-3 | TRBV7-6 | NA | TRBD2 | TGTGCCAGCAGCGTCTCTAGCGGAGGGGATACGCAGTATTTT | CASSVSSGGDTQYF
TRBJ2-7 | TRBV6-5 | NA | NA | TGTGCCAGCAGTTACTCGGGCTCAGCCTACGAGCAGTACTTC | CASSYSGSAYEQYF
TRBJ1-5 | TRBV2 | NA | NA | TGTGCCAGCAGTGAAGGACACCCTACCCAGCATTTT | CASSEGHPTQHF
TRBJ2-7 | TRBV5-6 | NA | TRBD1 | TGTGCCAGCAGCGCGGGACAGGGAATCTACGAGCAGTACTTC | CASSAGQGIYEQYF
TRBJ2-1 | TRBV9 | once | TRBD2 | TGTGCCAGCAGCGGGAGCGGGGGGTACAATGAGCAGTTCTTC | CASSGSGGYNEQFF
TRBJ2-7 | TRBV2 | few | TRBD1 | TGTGCCAGCAGTGGGGGAAGACAGGGGCCCACCTACGAGCAGTACTTC | CASSGGRQGPTYEQYF
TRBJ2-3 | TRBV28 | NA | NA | TGTGCCAGCAGCGCAACGGGGATCACAGATACGCAGTATTTT | CASSATGITDTQYF
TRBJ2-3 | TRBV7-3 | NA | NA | TGTGCCAGCAGTATATCGGGGGGCACAGATACGCAGTATTTT | CASSISGGTDTQYF
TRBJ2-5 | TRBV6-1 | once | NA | TGTGCCAGCAGTGGAGAAGAGACCCAGTACTTC | CASSGEETQYF
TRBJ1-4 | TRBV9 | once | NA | TGTGCCAGCAGCGAGGAGGACGTCAGCCCAGCTAATGAAAAACTGTTTTTT | CASSEEDVSPANEKLFF
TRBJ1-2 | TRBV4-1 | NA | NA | TGCGCCAGCAGCCGGCTCGAGGGCCTCGACGCATATGGCTACACCTTC | CASSRLEGLDAYGYTF
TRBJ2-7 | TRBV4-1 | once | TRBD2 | TGCGCCAGCAGCCTCCGGACTAGCGGCTCCTACGAGCAGTACTTC | CASSLRTSGSYEQYF
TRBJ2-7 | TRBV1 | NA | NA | TGCACCAGCAGCCAAGCCGGTACCGGGACAGGGCACTTATACGAGCAGTACTTC | CTSSQAGTGTGHLYEQYF
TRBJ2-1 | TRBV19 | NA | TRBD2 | TGTGCCAGTAGTATCGGGGGACTAGCGGGAGAGAAGTTCTTC | CASSIGGLAGEKFF
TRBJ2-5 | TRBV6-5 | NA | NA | TGTGCCAGCAGTGACGGGACCCAGGTGGAGACCCAGTACTTC | CASSDGTQVETQYF
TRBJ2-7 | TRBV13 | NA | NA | TGTGCCAGCAGCTTAGGGGGGGCCTTCCTACCCGAGCAGTACTTC | CASSLGGAFLPEQYF
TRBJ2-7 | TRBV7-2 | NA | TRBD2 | TGTGCCAGCAGCTCATCCGGGTTGGGACTAGCGGACTCCTACGAGCAGTACTTC | CASSSSGLGLADSYEQYF
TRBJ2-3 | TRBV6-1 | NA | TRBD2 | TGTGCCAGCAGTTTAGGACTAGCGGTCACAGATACGCAGTATTTT | CASSLGLAVTDTQYF
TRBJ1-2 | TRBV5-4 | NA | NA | TGTGCCAGCAGCCCGGTGGAGGGCCCTAAACTTAGTTGGAGTGGCTACACCTTC | CASSPVEGPKLSWSGYTF
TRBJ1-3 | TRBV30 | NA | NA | TGTGCCTGGAGGCCTGGGATTGGGGACACCATATATTTT | CAWRPGIGDTIYF
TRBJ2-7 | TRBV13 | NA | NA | TGTGCCAGCAGCTTAATTCAGGTCTCCTACGAGCAGTACTTC | CASSLIQVSYEQYF
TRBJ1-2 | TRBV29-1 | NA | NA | TGCAGCGTTGAGCCTGGAGATGGCTACACCTTC | CSVEPGDGYTF
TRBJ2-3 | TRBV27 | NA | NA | TGTGCCAGCAGTACTATCGGGACTCCTGCTATCACAGATACGCAGTATTTT | CASSTIGTPAITDTQYF
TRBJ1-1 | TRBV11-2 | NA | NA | TGTGCCAGCAGCTTAGTCTTGTGGGAGGAAGCTTTCTTT | CASSLVLWEEAFF
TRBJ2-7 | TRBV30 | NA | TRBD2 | TGTGCCTGGAGTGGCCCCTTAGCGGGGGGGCCCCACGAGCAGTACTTC | CAWSGPLAGGPHEQYF
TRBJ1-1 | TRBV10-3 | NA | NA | TGTGCCATCAGTGAGGGCATGAACACTGAAGCTTTCTTT | CAISEGMNTEAFF